Described below is a single T cell receptor beta chain sequence and its context. The antigen remains unidentified. This sample includes further DNA sequences coding for the same CDR3. This PCR relied on a set of 60 Vbeta primers and 13 Jbeta primers. The repertoire was sequenced with immunoSEQ multiplex PCR; TCRdb's copy has only in-frame clones and lacks some. The sample consists of some 190,000 clones, 77% of them appearing once. These data belong to a study of cytomegalovirus exposure and HLA in healthy donors. The V segment lost 0 bases and the J segment 8 bases; nucleotides outside the gene matches: 3. CDR3 length: 14 residues. CDR1 is SGHNT, CDR2 YENEEA, per germline. Study results and caveats: CMV serostatus was the sole immune exposure data available. In a later analysis, several top co-occurrence clusters appeared linked to parvovirus B19, influenza, CMV and Epstein-Barr virus.

The receptor was isolated from a woman younger than 45 in good health and CMV-seropositive. The chain carries TRBV11-3 and TRBJ2-1, with 8 bases fitting TRBD2. The sample consisted of PBMCs. CDR3 in DNA: TGTGCCAGCAGCTTAGACGGGAGGGGGGATGAGCAGTTCTTC. Amino acids: CASSLDGRGDEQFF.